This T cell receptor (beta chain) was documented in a study of cytomegalovirus exposure and HLA in healthy donors. Study information: Within the Caucasian-associated ancestry cluster were roughly 81% of the roughly 400 genotyped donors. Study-wide points: It was reported that TCR beta sequences correctly inferred the HLA-A and HLA-B alleles for most subjects.

Points on this clone: Its antigen remains unknown.

In the PCR, 60 Vbeta and 13 Jbeta primers were used. Sequencing was performed with immunoSEQ multiplex PCR; in TCRdb, only in-frame clones are kept and a portion is missing. The data contain 250,000 or so clones, around 85% of them singletons. This receptor was obtained from a human donor in good health. Sequencing was done on a sample of PBMCs.

The chain's CDR3 is CASSLVLTSGVGSTGELFF. Written as DNA, the CDR3 is TGTGCCAGCAGCTTGGTTTTGACTAGCGGGGTAGGGTCCACCGGGGAGCTGTTTTTT. The chain uses TRBV5-5 and TRBJ2-2; TRBD2 matches 11 bases. CDR3 length equals 19 residues. Germline CDR1 is SGHKS and CDR2 is YYEKEE (reference sequence). The J segment lost 4 bases and the V segment lost 0 bases, leaving 11 bases of the junction unmatched.